This TCR beta chain emerged from a study of blood T cell repertoires in COVID-19. Methods used by the authors: Cell counts per sample came from amplifying reference gene primers. Libraries were prepared by immunoSEQ multiplex PCR; TCRdb keeps only in-frame clonotypes and omits some of them. For V, J and clone size, that table is used; D and trimming come from the DNA. The sample records over 120,000 clones, over 70% being singletons. The CDR3 contains 14 residues. V trimming: 6 bases; J trimming: 4 bases; junction bases outside the gene matches: 6. Germline V gene lookup returns CDR1 LGHDT and CDR2 YNNKEL (reference sequence).

Sequences were obtained from peripheral blood. V is TRBV3-1 (or the pseudogene TRBV3-2) and J is TRBJ1-2; TRBD1 agrees at 9 bases. This TCR derives from a woman aged 55-69 years with acute or convalescent COVID-19. The CDR3 coding sequence is TGTGCCAGCAGAGGGACAGGGAGGGTCTATGGCTACACCTTC. Encoded protein: CASRGTGRVYGYTF.